The 21 T cell receptor beta chains listed next were all sequenced from one sample in a study of cytomegalovirus exposure and HLA in healthy donors. The PCR was carried out with 60 Vbeta primers and 13 Jbeta primers. Sequencing was performed with immunoSEQ multiplex PCR; in TCRdb, only in-frame clones are kept and a portion is missing. The table records under 140,000 clones, around 80% of them present only once. The sample was PBMCs. These receptors were taken from a man aged 30 to 45 in good health and CMV-seropositive.

The chain uses TRBV15 and TRBJ2-1; 7 bases agree with TRBD2. The CDR3 contains 14 residues. Germline V lookup: CDR1 LNHNV, CDR2 YYDKDF (reference sequence). J gave up 4 bases and V 4 bases, and 4 bases lay outside the gene matches. The DNA of the CDR3 is TGTGCCACCAGCACAAGCGGGGTGTACAATGAGCAGTTCTTC. Translating gives CATSTSGVYNEQFF.

This chain joins TRBV6-4 and TRBJ1-5; the D gene is possibly TRBD1 (6 bases). The CDR3 is made up of 13 amino acids. Germline loops: CDR1 MRHNA, CDR2 SNTAGT. V lost 6 bases, J lost 3 bases, and 9 bases lay in between. CDR3 in amino acids: CASSPGANQPQHF. In DNA form, the CDR3 reads TGTGCCAGCAGCCCAGGGGCCAATCAGCCCCAGCATTTT.

This chain uses TRBV6-5 with TRBJ1-5; D is uncertain. CDR3 length: 13 amino acids. CDR1 and CDR2 (germline): MNHEY, SVGAGI. Trimming left V 6 bases short and J 2 bases short, with 8 bases between. The CDR3 protein is CASRRGGNQPQHF. CDR3 DNA: TGTGCCAGCAGGCGAGGAGGCAATCAGCCCCAGCATTTT.

The chain employs TRBV7-2 and TRBJ2-3; 13 nucleotides match TRBD2. CDR1 is SGHTA, CDR2 FQGNSA, per germline. The CDR3 contains 18 residues. The junction had 7 bases not matched to a gene; V was cut back by 1 base and J by 3 bases. This CDR3 reads CASSLVGGLAGRTDTQYF. For the CDR3, the DNA is TGTGCCAGCAGCTTAGTTGGGGGACTAGCGGGGAGGACAGATACGCAGTATTTT.

The chain employs TRBV27 and TRBJ2-2; a possible D gene is TRBD1 (5 bases). Looked up from germline, CDR1 is MNHEY and CDR2 is SMNVEV (reference sequence). Trimming removed 6 bases from V and 5 bases from J, with 13 bases in between. The CDR3 is 14 residues long. The CDR3 is CASSSTRVTGELFF. CDR3 DNA: TGTGCCAGCAGCTCGACCAGGGTTACCGGGGAGCTGTTTTTT.

V usage is TRBV2 and J usage is TRBJ2-7, with 7 bases that match TRBD2. The CDR3 sequence is 14 residues long. V dropped 6 bases and J dropped 2; count of bases not matched to a gene: 7. The germline CDR1 and CDR2 sequences are SNHLY and FYNNEI. The CDR3 loop reads CASRLGLGTYEQYF. The DNA of the CDR3 is TGTGCCAGCAGACTTGGACTAGGGACCTACGAGCAGTACTTC.

This rearrangement joins TRBV4-1 to TRBJ1-5; maybe TRBD1 (6 bases). Germline lookup yields CDR1 MGHRA and CDR2 YSYEKL. The CDR3 consists of 13 residues. Trimming removed 4 bases from V and 8 bases from J, with 12 bases in between. The chain's CDR3 is CASSPPGAKPQHF. In DNA form, the CDR3 reads TGCGCCAGCAGCCCCCCAGGGGCGAAGCCCCAGCATTTT.

The J gene is TRBJ2-5, the V gene TRBV9; weak D call: TRBD2 (7 bases). Trimming stripped 6 bases from V and 5 bases from J, with 17 bases between. Looked up from germline, CDR1 is SGDLS and CDR2 is YYNGEE. The CDR3 covers 14 residues. For the CDR3, the DNA is TGTGCCAGCAACGAAGGGGGGGCAGGTGAGACCCAGTACTTC. Translated, it gives CASNEGGAGETQYF.

In this sample, this clone turned up a few times. This chain joins TRBV7-6 and TRBJ2-7, with 8 bases identical to TRBD1. This CDR3 has 15 amino acids. Germline V gene data show CDR1 as SGHVS and CDR2 as FNYEAQ. V was pared by 2 bases and J by 2 bases, with 5 bases of the junction left unmatched. The CDR3 reads CASSLLTGDTYEQYF. For the CDR3, the DNA is TGTGCCAGCAGCTTACTGACAGGGGACACCTACGAGCAGTACTTC.

This clone came up once. The rearrangement links TRBV28 to TRBJ1-2, with D hard to call. V was trimmed by 4 bases and J by 3 bases, leaving 15 bases between them. The CDR3 has 15 residues. Germline V CDR1 and CDR2: MDHEN, SYDVKM. CDR3 in amino acids: CASSSGPFSYYGYTF. DNA for the CDR3: TGTGCCAGCAGTTCCGGTCCTTTTTCCTACTATGGCTACACCTTC.

As for this clone: A read error may produce the germline difference seen at one junction end. The chain has TRBV7-9 and TRBJ2-7, with 9 positions matching TRBD1. Germline lookup yields CDR1 SEHNR and CDR2 FQNEAQ (reference sequence). The length of the CDR3 is 14 residues. The CDR3 is CASSLRQGVYEQYF. The DNA of the CDR3 is TGTGCCAGCAGCTTACGACAGGGGGTCTACGAGCAGTATTTC.

This clone was recorded a few times. This sequence joins TRBV5-1 and TRBJ2-1; 8 positions match TRBD2. Germline-derived CDR1 and CDR2 are SGHRS and YFSETQ. CDR3 length: 17 amino acids. J was trimmed by 7 bases and V by 0 bases; bases with no gene match: 12. The chain's CDR3 is CASSLARRGGGGNEQFF. The CDR3 region has the DNA TGCGCCAGCAGCTTGGCCAGACGGGGGGGCGGCGGGAATGAGCAGTTCTTC. Full variable domain (missing parts from reference TRBV5-1 and TRBJ2-1): KAGVTQTPRYLIKTRGQQVTLSCSPISGHRSVSWYQQTPGQGLQFLFEYFSETQRNKGNFPGRFSGRQFSNSRSEMNVSTLELGDSALYLCASSLARRGGGGNEQFFGPGTRLTVL.

The chain is built from TRBV14 and TRBJ2-3; TRBD2 aligns across 7 bases. V shed 4 bases, J shed 4 bases, and the junction held 5 bases outside the gene matches. The germline gives CDR1 SGHDN, CDR2 FVKESK. This CDR3 comprises 14 residues. This CDR3 reads CASSRRGDADTQYF. CDR3 nucleotides: TGTGCCAGCAGCCGCCGGGGGGACGCAGATACGCAGTATTTT.

V gene TRBV9 combines with J gene TRBJ2-5; 14 positions agree with TRBD2. V trimming: 4 bases; J trimming: 5 bases; junction bases outside the gene matches: 10. The CDR3 is 17 amino acids. Germline CDR1 and CDR2: SGDLS and YYNGEE. The CDR3 DNA reads as TGTGCCAGCAGCCCTGGACTAGCGGGGGGTGGGTCCGAGACCCAGTACTTC. Amino acid sequence: CASSPGLAGGGSETQYF. The full variable domain, rest sourced from reference TRBV9 and TRBJ2-5, is DSGVTQTPKHLITATGQRVTLRCSPRSGDLSVYWYQQSLDQGLQFLIQYYNGEERAKGNILERFSAQQFPDLHSELNLSSLELGDSALYFCASSPGLAGGGSETQYFGPGTRLLVL.

The J gene is TRBJ1-3, the V gene TRBV19, with D hard to call. This CDR3 has 14 amino acids. Looked up from germline, CDR1 is LNHDA and CDR2 is SQIVND (reference sequence). Trimming took off 7 bases at V and 0 bases at J, with 10 bases between the two ends. DNA for the CDR3: TGTGCCAGTAACCTGCGGGGCTCTGGAAACACCATATATTTT. It specifies CASNLRGSGNTIYF.

The gene calls are TRBV28 and TRBJ1-5; tentatively, D is TRBD1 (6 bases). Germline CDR1 is MDHEN and CDR2 is SYDVKM. Trimming stripped 5 bases from V and 4 bases from J, with 18 bases between. This CDR3 is 16 amino acids long. The CDR3 reads CASSMSRGLGNQPQHF. CDR3 nucleotide sequence: TGTGCCAGCAGTATGAGCAGGGGTTTGGGAAATCAGCCCCAGCATTTT.

This clone was seen once. This chain connects TRBV19 to TRBJ2-7; possibly TRBD1 for D (6 bases). This CDR3 has 14 residues. V was shortened by 3 bases and J by 3 bases, with 12 bases between the two germline ends. Germline V lookup: CDR1 LNHDA, CDR2 SQIVND (reference sequence). The CDR3 spells CASSIGHRDYEQYF. The DNA of the CDR3 is TGTGCCAGTAGTATTGGGCACAGGGACTACGAGCAGTACTTC.

This clone was detected only once. The chain links TRBV28 to TRBJ2-7, with 7 bases aligning to TRBD2. CDR3 length: 14 amino acids. Trimming cost V 10 bases and J 1 base; bases outside gene matches: 10. Germline lookup yields CDR1 MDHEN and CDR2 SYDVKM. CDR3: CATSWAGVSYEQYF. CDR3 nucleotide sequence: TGTGCCACCTCGTGGGCGGGGGTTTCCTACGAGCAGTACTTC.

The V call is TRBV18, the J call TRBJ2-3; a weak D match, TRBD2 (5 bases). Trimming cost V 2 bases and J 2 bases, with 11 bases left between them. The CDR3 is 15 amino acids. The V gene's germline CDR1 is KGHSH and CDR2 LQKENI. Written as DNA, the CDR3 is TGTGCCAGCTCACCAACGAGGGCCTTCACAGATACGCAGTATTTT. Protein product: CASSPTRAFTDTQYF.

The chain combines TRBV2 with TRBJ2-7; 10 positions match TRBD1. V trimming: 7 bases; J trimming: 5 bases; junction bases outside the gene matches: 8. This CDR3 has 14 amino acids. Germline-derived CDR1 and CDR2 are SNHLY and FYNNEI. This chain's CDR3 is CASNFPGTGDEQYF. CDR3 sequence (DNA): TGTGCCAGCAATTTCCCCGGGACAGGGGACGAGCAGTACTTC.

J is TRBJ2-1 and V is TRBV7-9; 8 bases line up with TRBD2. CDR3 size: 13 residues. Germline assignment: CDR1 SEHNR and CDR2 FQNEAQ (reference sequence). V was clipped by 8 bases and J by 8 bases; unmatched bases: 8. The CDR3 coding sequence is TGTGCCAGCTTTCCCTCGGGGGGGGATGAGCAGTTCTTC. It is translated as CASFPSGGDEQFF.